The clone carrying this T cell receptor beta chain was seen once. This sample was taken from a study of T cell changes during pregnancy in multiple sclerosis. Germline CDR1 reads SGHNT; CDR2 reads YYREEE (reference sequence). Trimming stripped 0 bases from V and 0 bases from J, with 12 bases between. The CDR3 is made up of 16 amino acids. TCRdb's table, derived via immunoSEQ multiplex PCR, lists solely in-frame clones and lacks some. The sample has 35,000 or so clones; approximately 90% are singletons. The chain recombines TRBV5-4 with TRBJ1-2; a weak D match, TRBD1 (6 bases). The source was CD4+ T cells from peripheral blood mononuclear cells, collected after pregnancy. The source of this sequence is a female donor with multiple sclerosis, enrolled in a pregnancy study. The CDR3 spells CASSLGSGTSNYGYTF. The CDR3 nucleotides are TGTGCCAGCAGCTTGGGATCCGGGACATCTAACTATGGCTACACCTTC.